The sequence of this T cell receptor (beta chain) was determined in a study of shared clonotypes between healthy human individuals. Sequenced by immunoSEQ multiplex PCR; TCRdb stores in-frame clones only, minus some. Of nearly 2 million clones in the sample, approximately 94% were seen once. CD45RO-negative CD8 cells positively selected for CCR7 made up the naive population, which excluded terminally differentiated effector memory CD45RA+ cells. Germline trimming cut 3 bases from V and 4 bases from J; bases unmatched to any gene: 5. The CDR3 runs to 14 residues. Germline V lookup: CDR1 SGHTA, CDR2 FQGNSA.

The sequence derives from a man aged 18-30 years in good health. V and J are TRBV7-2 and TRBJ2-5; 7 bases fit TRBD2. Sequenced sample: naive CD8+ T cells sorted from blood. The CDR3 spells CASSFREGPETQYF. DNA for the CDR3: TGTGCCAGCAGCTTCAGGGAGGGACCAGAGACCCAGTACTTC.